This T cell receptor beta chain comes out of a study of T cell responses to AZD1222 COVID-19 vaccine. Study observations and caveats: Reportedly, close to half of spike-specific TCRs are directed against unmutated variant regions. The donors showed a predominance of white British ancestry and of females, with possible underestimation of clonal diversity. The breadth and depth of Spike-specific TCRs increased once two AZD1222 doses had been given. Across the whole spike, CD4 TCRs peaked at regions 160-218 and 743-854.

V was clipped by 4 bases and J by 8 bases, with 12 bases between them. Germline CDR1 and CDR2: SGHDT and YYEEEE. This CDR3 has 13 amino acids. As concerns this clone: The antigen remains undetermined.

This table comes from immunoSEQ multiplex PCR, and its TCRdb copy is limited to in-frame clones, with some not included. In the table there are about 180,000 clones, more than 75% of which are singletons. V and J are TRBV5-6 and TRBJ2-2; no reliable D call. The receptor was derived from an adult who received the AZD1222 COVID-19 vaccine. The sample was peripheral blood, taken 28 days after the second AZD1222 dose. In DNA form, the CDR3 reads TGTGCCAGCAGCCCAATTGGGGTGGGGGAGCTGTTTTTT. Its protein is CASSPIGVGELFF.